What follows is one TCR beta chain and its context. Its specificity is unknown. Generated by immunoSEQ multiplex PCR, the TCRdb table keeps only in-frame clones and is missing some. The sample records 200,000 to 250,000 clones, approximately 94% being singletons. This record comes from a study of T cell responses to AZD1222 COVID-19 vaccine. Germline assignment: CDR1 SQVTM and CDR2 ANQGSEA. Between the trimmed V and J ends, which lost 8 bases and 6 bases, there was a span of 25 bases. This CDR3 has 16 amino acids. Study-level points and caveats: Baseline serostatus was positive in only six AZD1222 recipients. Repertoire collection took place solely once the T cell response had peaked.

The chain links TRBV29-1 to TRBJ2-2; D tentatively reads TRBD1 or TRBD2 (5 bases each). The TCR sequence derives from an adult who received the MenACWY meningococcal vaccine as a control. Sequencing was performed on peripheral blood, taken 28 days after the second dose of the MenACWY control vaccine. The chain's CDR3 is CSTTLAGDGDSGELFF. In nucleotides, the CDR3 is TGCAGCACAACCCTCGCTGGGGACGGAGATTCCGGGGAGCTGTTTTTT.